The subject of this entry is one TCR beta chain. Primers used in a second PCR of about 6 to 11 cycles were a sample-barcoded 5' primer and a J-beta primer mix. Using its own MiXCR run on the 5' RACE reads, TCRdb lists one record per CDR3 protein. Here the sample spans approximately 1,000,000 distinct CDR3 sequences, approximately 38% being singletons. CDR3 length: 16 amino acids. Germline CDR1 reads SGDLS; CDR2 reads YYNGEE. Ranging in age from about 6 to 90, the donors were healthy Caucasian individuals from Russia. The data were obtained in a study of blood T cells in healthy people across ages. This chain connects TRBV9 to TRBJ2-1, with D possibly TRBD2 on 5 matching bases. The tail of the sequence fits TRBJ2-7 better, so the J call may be wrong. The source is a man aged 18 to 30 in good health. Sequencing input: blood. The CDR3 spells CASSLRASPSYNEQYF. Here the CDR3 DNA reads TGTGCCAGCAGCCTCCGAGCTAGCCCCTCCTACAATGAGCAGTACTTC.